This TCR beta chain was identified during a study of blood T cell repertoires in COVID-19. Whole-study context: Material from acute and convalescent COVID-19 was sourced from the United States, Italy and Spain.

The table came from immunoSEQ multiplex PCR; TCRdb's copy has only in-frame clones and leaves some out. The sample contains about 88,000 clones, 90% of which appear only once. The germline V gene has CDR1 SQVTM and CDR2 ANQGSEA. This CDR3 spans 12 amino acids. The trim removed 5 bases at V and 1 base at J, leaving 1 base unmatched. This clonotype was sampled from a man aged 60 to 75 with acute or convalescent COVID-19. The chain recombines TRBV29-1 with TRBJ1-1, with 7 bases aligning to TRBD1. The specimen was peripheral blood. The CDR3 sequence is CSVSGGNTEAFF. The CDR3 nucleotides are TGCAGCGTTTCAGGGGGGAACACTGAAGCTTTCTTT.